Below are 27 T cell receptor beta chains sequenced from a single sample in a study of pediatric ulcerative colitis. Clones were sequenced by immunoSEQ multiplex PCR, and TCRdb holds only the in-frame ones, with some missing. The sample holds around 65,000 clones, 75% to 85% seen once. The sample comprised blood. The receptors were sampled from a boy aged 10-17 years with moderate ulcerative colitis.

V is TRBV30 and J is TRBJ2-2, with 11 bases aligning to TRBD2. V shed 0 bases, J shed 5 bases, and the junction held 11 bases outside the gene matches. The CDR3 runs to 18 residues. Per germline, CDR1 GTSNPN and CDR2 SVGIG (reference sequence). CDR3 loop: CAWSVGVAGGYGTGELFF. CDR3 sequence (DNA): TGTGCCTGGAGTGTAGGAGTAGCGGGAGGGTATGGAACCGGGGAGCTGTTTTTT.

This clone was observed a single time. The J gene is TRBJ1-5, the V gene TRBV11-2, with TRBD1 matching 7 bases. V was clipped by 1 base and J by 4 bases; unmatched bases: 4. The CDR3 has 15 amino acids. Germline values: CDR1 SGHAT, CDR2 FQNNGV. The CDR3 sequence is CASSLGTGRNQPQHF. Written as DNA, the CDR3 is TGTGCCAGCAGCTTAGGGACAGGACGTAATCAGCCCCAGCATTTT.

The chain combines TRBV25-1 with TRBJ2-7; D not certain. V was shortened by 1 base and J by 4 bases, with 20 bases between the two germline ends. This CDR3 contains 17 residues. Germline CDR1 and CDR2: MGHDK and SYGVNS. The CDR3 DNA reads TGTGCCAGCAGTGAATCTAAGGGTCGCGCAGGTCGATACGAGCAGTACTTC. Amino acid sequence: CASSESKGRAGRYEQYF.

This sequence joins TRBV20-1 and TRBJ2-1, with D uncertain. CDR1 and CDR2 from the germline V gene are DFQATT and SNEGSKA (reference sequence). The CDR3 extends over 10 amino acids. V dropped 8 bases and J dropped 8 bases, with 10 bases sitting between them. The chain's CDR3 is CSPALDEQFF. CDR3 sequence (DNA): TGCAGTCCTGCCCTGGATGAGCAGTTCTTC.

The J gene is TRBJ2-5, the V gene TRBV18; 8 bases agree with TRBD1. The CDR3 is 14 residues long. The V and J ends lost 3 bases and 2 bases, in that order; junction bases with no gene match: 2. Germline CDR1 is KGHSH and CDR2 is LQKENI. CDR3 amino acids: CASSPHRGQETQYF. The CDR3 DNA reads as TGTGCCAGCTCACCCCACAGGGGGCAAGAGACCCAGTACTTC.

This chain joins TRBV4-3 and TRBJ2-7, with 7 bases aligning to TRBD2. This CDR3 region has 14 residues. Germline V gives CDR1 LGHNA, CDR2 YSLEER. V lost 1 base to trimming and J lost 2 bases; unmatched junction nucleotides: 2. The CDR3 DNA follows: TGCGCCAGCAGCCAAGCTCTAGCGGCCTACGAGCAGTACTTC. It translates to CASSQALAAYEQYF.

CDR3 DNA: TGTGCCAGCAGCTTAGATGTGACTGAAGCTTTCTTT. Its protein is CASSLDVTEAFF. The chain has TRBV11-2 and TRBJ1-1; D unresolved. The CDR3 is 12 residues long. With 0 bases removed from V and 5 bases from J, the gap between germline ends came to 4 bases. The germline V gene encodes CDR1 SGHAT and CDR2 FQNNGV.

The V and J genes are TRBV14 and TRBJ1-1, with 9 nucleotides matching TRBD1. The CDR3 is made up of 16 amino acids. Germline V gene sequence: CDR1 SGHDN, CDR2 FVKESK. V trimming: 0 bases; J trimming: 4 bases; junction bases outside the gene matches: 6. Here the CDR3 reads CASSQDLGQGGTEAFF. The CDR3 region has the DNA TGTGCCAGCAGCCAAGATCTGGGACAGGGTGGCACTGAAGCTTTCTTT.

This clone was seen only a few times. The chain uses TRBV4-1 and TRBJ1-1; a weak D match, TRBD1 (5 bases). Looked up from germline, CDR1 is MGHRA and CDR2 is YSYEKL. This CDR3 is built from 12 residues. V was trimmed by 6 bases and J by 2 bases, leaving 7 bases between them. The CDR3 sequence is CASRRDNTEAFF. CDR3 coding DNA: TGCGCCAGCAGAAGGGACAACACTGAAGCTTTCTTT.

The chain's CDR3 is CASSERQGGQEKLFF. DNA of the CDR3: TGTGCCAGCAGCGAGCGACAGGGCGGGCAGGAAAAACTGTTTTTT. This sequence joins TRBV9 and TRBJ1-4, with TRBD1 matching 7 bases. Germline lookup yields CDR1 SGDLS and CDR2 YYNGEE. Losses at the gene ends were 3 bases for V and 8 bases for J; bases not matched to a gene: 10. The CDR3 spans 15 residues. Full variable domain (remainder filled in from reference TRBV9 and TRBJ1-4): DSGVTQTPKHLITATGQRVTLRCSPRSGDLSVYWYQQSLDQGLQFLIQYYNGEERAKGNILERFSAQQFPDLHSELNLSSLELGDSALYFCASSERQGGQEKLFFGSGTQLSVL.

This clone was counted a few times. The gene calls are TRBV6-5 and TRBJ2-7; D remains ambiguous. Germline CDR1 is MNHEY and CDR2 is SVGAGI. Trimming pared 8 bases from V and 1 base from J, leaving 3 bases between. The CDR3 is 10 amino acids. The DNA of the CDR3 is TGTGCCAGCGGTTCCTACGAGCAGTACTTC. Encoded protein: CASGSYEQYF.

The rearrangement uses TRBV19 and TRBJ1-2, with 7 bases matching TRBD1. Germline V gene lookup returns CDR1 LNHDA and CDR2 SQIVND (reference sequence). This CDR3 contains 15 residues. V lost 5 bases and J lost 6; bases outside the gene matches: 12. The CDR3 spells CASSAVLTGDNGYTF. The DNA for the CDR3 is TGTGCCAGTAGTGCCGTTTTAACAGGGGACAATGGCTACACCTTC. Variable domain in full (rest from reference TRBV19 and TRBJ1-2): DGGITQSPKYLFRKEGQNVTLSCEQNLNHDAMYWYRQDPGQGLRLIYYSQIVNDFQKGDIAEGYSVSREKKESFPLTVTSAQKNPTAFYLCASSAVLTGDNGYTFGSGTRLTVV.

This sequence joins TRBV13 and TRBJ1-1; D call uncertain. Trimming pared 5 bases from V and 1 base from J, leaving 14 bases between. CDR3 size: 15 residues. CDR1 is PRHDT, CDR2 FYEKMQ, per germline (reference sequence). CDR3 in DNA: TGTGCCAGCAGCCCCCAAAGGCGTCCGAACACTGAAGCTTTCTTT. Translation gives CASSPQRRPNTEAFF. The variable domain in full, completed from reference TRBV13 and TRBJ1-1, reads AAGVIQSPRHLIKEKRETATLKCYPIPRHDTVYWYQQGPGQDPQFLISFYEKMQSDKGSIPDRFSAQQFSDYHSELNMSSLELGDSALYFCASSPQRRPNTEAFFGQGTRLTVV.

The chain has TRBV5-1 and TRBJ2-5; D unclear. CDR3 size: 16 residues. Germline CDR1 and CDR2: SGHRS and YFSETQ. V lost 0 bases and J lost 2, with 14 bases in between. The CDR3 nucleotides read TGCGCCAGCAGCTTGGTCTGGCGGCGGAAACAAGAGACCCAGTACTTC. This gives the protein CASSLVWRRKQETQYF.

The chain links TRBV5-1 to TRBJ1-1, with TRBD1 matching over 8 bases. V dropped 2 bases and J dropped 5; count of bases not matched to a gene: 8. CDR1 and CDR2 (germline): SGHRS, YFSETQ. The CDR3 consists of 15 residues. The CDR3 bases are TGCGCCAGCAGCTTACCTGGGACAGGTGGTACTGAAGCTTTCTTT. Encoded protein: CASSLPGTGGTEAFF.

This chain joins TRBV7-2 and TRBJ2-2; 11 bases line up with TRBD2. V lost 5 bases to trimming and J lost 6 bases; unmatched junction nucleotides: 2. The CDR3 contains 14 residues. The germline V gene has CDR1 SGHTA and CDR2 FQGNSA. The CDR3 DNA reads TGTGCCAGCAGCCCACTAGCGGGAGCCGGGGAGCTGTTTTTT. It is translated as CASSPLAGAGELFF. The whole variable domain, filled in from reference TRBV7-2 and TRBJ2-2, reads GAGVSQSPSNKVTEKGKDVELRCDPISGHTALYWYRQSLGQGLEFLIYFQGNSAPDKSGLPSDRFSAERTGGSVSTLTIQRTQQEDSAVYLCASSPLAGAGELFFGEGSRLTVL.

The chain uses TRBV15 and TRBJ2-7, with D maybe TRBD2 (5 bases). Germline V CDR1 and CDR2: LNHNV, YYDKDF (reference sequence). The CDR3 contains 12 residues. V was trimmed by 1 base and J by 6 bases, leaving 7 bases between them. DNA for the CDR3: TGTGCCACCAGCAGAGCTCGGGGCGAGCAGTACTTC. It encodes CATSRARGEQYF. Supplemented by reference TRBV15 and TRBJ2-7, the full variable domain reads DAMVIQNPRYQVTQFGKPVTLSCSQTLNHNVMYWYQQKSSQAPKLLFHYYDKDFNNEADTPDNFQSRRPNTSFCFLDIRSPGLGDTAMYLCATSRARGEQYFGPGTRLTVT.

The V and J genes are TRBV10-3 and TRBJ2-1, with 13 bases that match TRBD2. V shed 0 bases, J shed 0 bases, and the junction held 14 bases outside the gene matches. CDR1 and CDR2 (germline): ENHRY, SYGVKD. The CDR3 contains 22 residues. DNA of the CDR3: TGTGCCATCAGTGAGTCGAAGAAGGGACTAGCGGGGTACGGATCCTCCTACAATGAGCAGTTCTTC. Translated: CAISESKKGLAGYGSSYNEQFF.

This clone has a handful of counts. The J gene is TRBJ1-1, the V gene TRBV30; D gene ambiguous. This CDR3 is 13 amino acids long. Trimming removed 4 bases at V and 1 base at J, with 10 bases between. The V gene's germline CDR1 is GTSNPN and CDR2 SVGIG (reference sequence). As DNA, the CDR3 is TGTGCCTGGACACTCGAAAGGAACACTGAAGCTTTCTTT. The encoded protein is CAWTLERNTEAFF.

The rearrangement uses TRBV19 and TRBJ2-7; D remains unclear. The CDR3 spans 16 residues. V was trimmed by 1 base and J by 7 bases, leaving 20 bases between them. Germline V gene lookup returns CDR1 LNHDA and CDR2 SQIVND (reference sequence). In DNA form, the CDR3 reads TGTGCCAGTAGTATAGTTGCGATTATCCCCCTGGGAGAGCAGTACTTC. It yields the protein CASSIVAIIPLGEQYF. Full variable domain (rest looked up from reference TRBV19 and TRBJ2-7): DGGITQSPKYLFRKEGQNVTLSCEQNLNHDAMYWYRQDPGQGLRLIYYSQIVNDFQKGDIAEGYSVSREKKESFPLTVTSAQKNPTAFYLCASSIVAIIPLGEQYFGPGTRLTVT.

The CDR3 sequence: CASSMDRPGNTIYF. In DNA, the CDR3 is TGTGCCAGCAGCATGGACAGACCAGGAAACACCATATATTTT. The J gene is TRBJ1-3, the V gene TRBV5-6, with TRBD1 as a possible D gene (6 bases). The CDR3 has 14 amino acids. The V end lost 4 bases, the J end lost 4 bases, and 12 bases lay between the germline ends. Looked up from germline, CDR1 is SGHDT and CDR2 is YYEEEE.

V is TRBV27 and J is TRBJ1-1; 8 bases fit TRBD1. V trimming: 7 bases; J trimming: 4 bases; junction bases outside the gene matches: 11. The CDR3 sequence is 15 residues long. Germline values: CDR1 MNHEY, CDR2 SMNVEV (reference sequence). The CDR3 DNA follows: TGTGCCAGCAAAAATGCAGGGGGCGCTTCCACTGAAGCTTTCTTT. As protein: CASKNAGGASTEAFF.

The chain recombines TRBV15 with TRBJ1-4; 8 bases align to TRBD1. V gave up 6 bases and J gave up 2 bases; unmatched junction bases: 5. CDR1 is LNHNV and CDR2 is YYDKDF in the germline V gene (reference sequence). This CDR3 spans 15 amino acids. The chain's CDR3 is CATRAGGITNEKLFF. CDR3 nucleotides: TGTGCCACCAGGGCAGGGGGCATCACTAATGAAAAACTGTTTTTT.

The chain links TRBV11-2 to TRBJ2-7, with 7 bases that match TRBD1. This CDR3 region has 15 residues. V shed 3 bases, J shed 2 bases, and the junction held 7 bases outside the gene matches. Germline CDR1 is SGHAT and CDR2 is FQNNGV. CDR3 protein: CASSLTPGGTYEQYF. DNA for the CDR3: TGTGCCAGCAGCTTGACTCCAGGGGGAACCTACGAGCAGTACTTC.

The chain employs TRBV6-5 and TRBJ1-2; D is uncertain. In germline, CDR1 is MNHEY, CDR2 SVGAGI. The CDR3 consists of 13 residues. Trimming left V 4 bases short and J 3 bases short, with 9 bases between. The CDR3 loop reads CASSFGGYYGYTF. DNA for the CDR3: TGTGCCAGCAGTTTCGGCGGGTACTATGGCTACACCTTC.

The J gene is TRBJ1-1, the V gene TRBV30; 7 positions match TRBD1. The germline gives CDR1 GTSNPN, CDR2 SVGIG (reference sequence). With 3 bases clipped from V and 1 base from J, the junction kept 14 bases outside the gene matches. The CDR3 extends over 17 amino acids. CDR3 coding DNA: TGTGCCTGGAGGGGGAGAGGGACAGAAAAAGAGAACACTGAAGCTTTCTTT. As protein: CAWRGRGTEKENTEAFF.

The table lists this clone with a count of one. Here the CDR3 reads CASSSGGREAKNIQYF. DNA of the CDR3: TGTGCCAGCAGCTCTGGGGGAAGGGAGGCCAAAAACATTCAGTACTTC. The chain links TRBV5-6 to TRBJ2-4; perhaps D is TRBD1 or TRBD2 (5 bases each). Germline V gene lookup returns CDR1 SGHDT and CDR2 YYEEEE. The CDR3 length is 16 residues. V was clipped by 3 bases and J by 1 base, with 14 bases between them.